This paragraph covers one TCR beta chain sequence. TCRdb reanalysed the 5' RACE reads using MiXCR and keeps one entry per CDR3 protein. Here the sample spans more than 50,000 distinct CDR3 sequences, less than 9.5% being singletons. This sample is drawn from a study of early T cells in non-severe SARS-CoV-2 infection. V was trimmed by 0 bases and J by 1 base, leaving 13 bases between them. The CDR3 extends over 16 amino acids. The germline V gene has CDR1 SNHLY and CDR2 FYNNEI. The clonotype originates from an adult who was a healthcare worker with PCR-confirmed SARS-CoV-2 infection or an uninfected control (not recorded which). The sample was whole blood. This chain links TRBV2 with TRBJ2-7, with D tentatively TRBD1 (5 bases). The chain's CDR3 is CASSEAGRANSYEQYF. The DNA of the CDR3 is TGTGCCAGCAGTGAAGCTGGCAGGGCCAATTCCTACGAGCAGTACTTC.